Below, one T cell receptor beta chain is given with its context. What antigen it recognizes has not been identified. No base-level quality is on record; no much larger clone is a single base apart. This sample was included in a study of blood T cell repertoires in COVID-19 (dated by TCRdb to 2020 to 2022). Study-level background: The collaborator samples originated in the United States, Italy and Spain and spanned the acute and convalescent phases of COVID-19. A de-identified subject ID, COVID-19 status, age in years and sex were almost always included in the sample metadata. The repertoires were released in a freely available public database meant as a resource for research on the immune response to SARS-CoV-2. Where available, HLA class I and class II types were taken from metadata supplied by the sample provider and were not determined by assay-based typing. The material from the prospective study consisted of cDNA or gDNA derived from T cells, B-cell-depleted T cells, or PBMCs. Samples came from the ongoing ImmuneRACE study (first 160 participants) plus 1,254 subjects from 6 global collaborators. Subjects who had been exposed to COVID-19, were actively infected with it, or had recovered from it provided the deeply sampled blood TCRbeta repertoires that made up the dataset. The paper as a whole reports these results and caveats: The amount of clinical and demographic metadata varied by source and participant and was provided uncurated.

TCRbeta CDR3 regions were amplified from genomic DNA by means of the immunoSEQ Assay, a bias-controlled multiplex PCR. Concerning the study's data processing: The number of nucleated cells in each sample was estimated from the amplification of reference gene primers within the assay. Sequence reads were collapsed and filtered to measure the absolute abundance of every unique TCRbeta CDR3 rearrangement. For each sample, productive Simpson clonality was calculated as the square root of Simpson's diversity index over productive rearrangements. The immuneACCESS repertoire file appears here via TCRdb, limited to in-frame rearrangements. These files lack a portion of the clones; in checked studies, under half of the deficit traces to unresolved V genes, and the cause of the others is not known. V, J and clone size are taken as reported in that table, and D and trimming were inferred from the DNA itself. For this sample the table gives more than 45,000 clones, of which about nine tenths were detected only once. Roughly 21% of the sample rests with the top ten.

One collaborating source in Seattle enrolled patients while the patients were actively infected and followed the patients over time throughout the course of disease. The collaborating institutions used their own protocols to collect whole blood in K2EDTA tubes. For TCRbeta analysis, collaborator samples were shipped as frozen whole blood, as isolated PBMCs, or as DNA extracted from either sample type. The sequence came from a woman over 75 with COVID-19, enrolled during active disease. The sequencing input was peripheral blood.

The nucleotides are TGTGCCAGCAGCCCGGAGAGACAGGGGACCTACGAGCAGTACTTC. It codes for CASSPERQGTYEQYF. In this chain, TRBV11-2 is recombined with TRBJ2-7, with 8 central nucleotides matching TRBD1. Trimmed from V: 5 bases; trimmed from J: 2 bases; junction bases lacking a gene match: 8. Measured from the cysteine to the phenylalanine, the CDR3 is 15 residues long. Only CDR3 DNA remains: 45 bases, in frame from the first base. For CDR1 and CDR2, the germline V gene lists SGHAT and FQNNGV.